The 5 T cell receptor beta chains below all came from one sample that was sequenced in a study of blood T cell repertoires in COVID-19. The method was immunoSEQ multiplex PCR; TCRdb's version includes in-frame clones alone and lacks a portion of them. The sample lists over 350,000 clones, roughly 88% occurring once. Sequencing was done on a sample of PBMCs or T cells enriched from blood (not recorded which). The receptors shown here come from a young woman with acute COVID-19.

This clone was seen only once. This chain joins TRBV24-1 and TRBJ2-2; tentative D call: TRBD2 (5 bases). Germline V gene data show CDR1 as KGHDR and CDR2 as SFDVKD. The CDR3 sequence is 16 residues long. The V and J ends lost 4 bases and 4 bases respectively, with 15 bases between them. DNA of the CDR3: TGTGCCACCAGTGACCTCGACGGGGTGCGCACCGGGGAGCTGTTTTTT. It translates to CATSDLDGVRTGELFF.

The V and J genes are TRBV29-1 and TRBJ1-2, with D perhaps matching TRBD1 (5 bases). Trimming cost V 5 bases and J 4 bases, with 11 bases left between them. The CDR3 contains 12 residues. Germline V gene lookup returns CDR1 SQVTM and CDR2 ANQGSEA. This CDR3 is CSVIQGLYGYTF. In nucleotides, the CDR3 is TGCAGCGTTATCCAGGGCCTCTATGGCTACACCTTC.

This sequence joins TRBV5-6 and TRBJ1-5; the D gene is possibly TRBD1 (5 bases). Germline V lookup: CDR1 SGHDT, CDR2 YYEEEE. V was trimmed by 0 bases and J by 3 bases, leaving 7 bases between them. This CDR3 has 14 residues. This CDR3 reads CASSLGQLNQPQHF. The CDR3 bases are TGTGCCAGCAGCTTGGGACAGCTCAATCAGCCCCAGCATTTT.

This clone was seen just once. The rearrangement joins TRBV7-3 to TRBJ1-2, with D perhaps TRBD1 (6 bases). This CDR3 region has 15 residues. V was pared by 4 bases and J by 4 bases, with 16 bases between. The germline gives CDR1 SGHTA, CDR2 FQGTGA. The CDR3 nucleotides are TGTGCCAGCAGCTGGAACAGGGACGTTGTCTATGGCTACACCTTC. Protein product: CASSWNRDVVYGYTF.

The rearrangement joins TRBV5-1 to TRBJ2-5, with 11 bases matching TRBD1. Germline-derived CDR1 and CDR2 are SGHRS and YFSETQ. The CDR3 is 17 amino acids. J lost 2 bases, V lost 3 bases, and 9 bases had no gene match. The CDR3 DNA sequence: TGCGCCAGCAGCTCCGGCGCCCGGGACAGGGGGCAAGAGACCCAGTACTTC. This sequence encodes CASSSGARDRGQETQYF.